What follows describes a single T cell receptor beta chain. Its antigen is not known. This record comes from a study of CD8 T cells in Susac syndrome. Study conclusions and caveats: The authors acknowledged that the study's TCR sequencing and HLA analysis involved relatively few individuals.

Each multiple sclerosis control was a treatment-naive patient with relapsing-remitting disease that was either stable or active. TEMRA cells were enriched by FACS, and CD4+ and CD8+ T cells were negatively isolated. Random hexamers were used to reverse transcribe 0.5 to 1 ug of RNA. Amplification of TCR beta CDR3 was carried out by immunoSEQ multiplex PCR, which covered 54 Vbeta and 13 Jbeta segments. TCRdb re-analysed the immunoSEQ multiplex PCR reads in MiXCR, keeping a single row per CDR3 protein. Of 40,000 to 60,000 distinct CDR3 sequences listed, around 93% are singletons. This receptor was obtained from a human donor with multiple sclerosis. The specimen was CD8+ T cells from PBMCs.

The CDR3 DNA follows: TGTGCCAGCAGCTTCGACACCTACGAGCAGTACTTC. This encodes CASSFDTYEQYF. V and J are TRBV7-9 and TRBJ2-7; D is unresolved. The CDR3 loop spans 12 amino acids. The germline V gene encodes CDR1 SEHNR and CDR2 FQNEAQ (reference sequence). V was cut by 3 bases and J by 2 bases, with 5 bases left in between. The full variable domain, rest sourced from reference TRBV7-9 and TRBJ2-7, is DTGVSQNPRHKITKRGQNVTFRCDPISEHNRLYWYRQTLGQGPEFLTYFQNEAQLEKSRLLSDRFSAERPKGSFSTLEIQRTEQGDSAMYLCASSFDTYEQYFGPGTRLTVT.